What follows are 23 T cell receptor beta chains derived from one specimen sequenced in a study of shared clonotypes between healthy human individuals (dated by TCRdb to the early 2020s). The method was the immunoSEQ multiplex PCR assay. TCRdb holds this immuneACCESS table with in-frame rearrangements only. Some clones are missing; in checked studies, unresolved V genes explain under half, and the rest has no known cause. This sample is represented by 2 million to 2.5 million clones; approximately 95% of them were singletons. Approximately 0.13% of the sample rests with the top ten. Sequencing used naive CD4+ T cells sorted from blood. This specimen's cell subset or site label, interpreted: CD45RA+ positively selected. Every receptor here comes from a man between 18 and 29 years old in good health.

The chain combines TRBV28 with TRBJ2-7; the D is unclear. Trimming shortened V by 1 base and J by 0 bases, and 10 bases separated the two germline ends. Looked up from germline, CDR1 is MDHEN and CDR2 is SYDVKM. This CDR3 spans 15 amino acids. The DNA for the CDR3 is TGTGCCAGCAGTTTATTGTCGAAAAGCTCCTACGAGCAGTACTTC. It is translated as CASSLLSKSSYEQYF.

This chain links TRBV30 with TRBJ1-3; D is ambiguous. V was pared by 2 bases and J by 3 bases, with 11 bases between. Germline V gene lookup returns CDR1 GTSNPN and CDR2 SVGIG (reference sequence). The CDR3 is 14 amino acids. The CDR3 DNA reads as TGTGCCTGGAGTCTGACCCGTGGTGGAAACACCATATATTTT. Encoded protein: CAWSLTRGGNTIYF. The full variable domain, its missing parts supplied by reference TRBV30 and TRBJ1-3, is SQTIHQWPATLVQPVGSPLSLECTVEGTSNPNLYWYRQAAGRGLQLLFYSVGIGQISSEVPQNLSASRPQDRQFILSSKKLLLSDSGFYLCAWSLTRGGNTIYFGEGSWLTVV.

The chain recombines TRBV19 with TRBJ1-6, with D uncertain. The germline V gene encodes CDR1 LNHDA and CDR2 SQIVND (reference sequence). The CDR3 sequence is 15 residues long. Trimming stripped 5 bases from V and 0 bases from J, with 8 bases between. The CDR3 DNA reads TGTGCCAGTAGTGCGACGAGCTCCTATAATTCACCCCTCCACTTT. Its protein product is CASSATSSYNSPLHF.

J is TRBJ2-5 and V is TRBV10-3; TRBD2 matches at 10 bases. The CDR3 is made up of 15 amino acids. Germline CDR1 is ENHRY and CDR2 is SYGVKD. Trimming at V came to 5 bases and at J to 1 base, leaving 4 bases not matched to a gene. This CDR3 reads CAISSSGGIQETQYF. DNA of the CDR3: TGTGCCATCAGTTCTAGCGGGGGTATCCAAGAGACCCAGTACTTC.

The chain joins TRBV11-1 to TRBJ1-1, with unresolved D. Germline CDR1 is SGHAT and CDR2 is FQDESV (reference sequence). The CDR3 has 13 amino acids. Deletions cut 4 bases from V and 0 bases from J, with 6 bases between. The CDR3 DNA is TGTGCCAGCAGCTCCCCTCTGAACACTGAAGCTTTCTTT. Translating gives CASSSPLNTEAFF.

This chain connects TRBV30 to TRBJ2-1, with 8 bases fitting TRBD2. The J segment lost 6 bases and the V segment lost 4 bases, leaving 17 bases of the junction unmatched. CDR1 GTSNPN and CDR2 SVGIG come from the germline V gene (reference sequence). There are 17 residues in the CDR3. As DNA, the CDR3 is TGTGCCTGGACGCCCTTGGGGGACCTAGCGGGCCTCAATGAGCAGTTCTTC. Its translation: CAWTPLGDLAGLNEQFF.

The chain couples TRBV4-1 to TRBJ2-7; TRBD2 agrees at 9 bases. The germline V gene encodes CDR1 MGHRA and CDR2 YSYEKL. The V gene end was trimmed by 6 bases and the J gene end by 1 base; junction bases not matched to a gene: 4. The CDR3 spans 14 residues. CDR3 DNA sequence: TGCGCCAGCAGTCGACTAGCGGATTCCTACGAGCAGTACTTC. Amino acid sequence: CASSRLADSYEQYF.

The gene calls are TRBV18 and TRBJ1-1; 8 nucleotides agree with TRBD1. CDR1 and CDR2 from the germline V gene are KGHSH and LQKENI. V was pared by 2 bases and J by 2 bases, with 7 bases of the junction left unmatched. The CDR3 contains 16 residues. This chain's CDR3 is CASSPFIQGANTEAFF. Written as DNA, the CDR3 is TGTGCCAGCTCACCATTTATCCAGGGGGCAAACACTGAAGCTTTCTTT.

The chain joins TRBV2 to TRBJ1-5, with D unclear. Germline V gives CDR1 SNHLY, CDR2 FYNNEI. The CDR3 extends over 13 amino acids. The V end was cut by 6 bases, the J end by 2 bases, with 8 bases between. This chain's CDR3 is CASRPRGNQPQHF. DNA of the CDR3: TGTGCCAGCAGGCCCCGTGGCAATCAGCCCCAGCATTTT.

This CDR3 reads CSVEEITGGLGDYGYTF. The CDR3 bases are TGCAGCGTTGAAGAGATTACAGGGGGTCTTGGGGACTATGGCTACACCTTC. The chain uses TRBV29-1 and TRBJ1-2, with TRBD1 matching over 8 bases. The V segment lost 0 bases and the J segment 3 bases; nucleotides outside the gene matches: 12. The CDR3 has 17 residues. Germline V gene lookup returns CDR1 SQVTM and CDR2 ANQGSEA.

The V and J genes are TRBV7-8 and TRBJ1-5, with 7 bases lining up with TRBD1. The CDR3 length is 15 residues. CDR1 is SGHVS and CDR2 is FQNEAQ in the germline V gene. After removal of 4 bases from V and 3 bases from J, the junction contained 6 bases not matched to a gene. In nucleotides, the CDR3 is TGTGCCAGCAGCTGGGACAGTGCCTCCAATCAGCCCCAGCATTTT. Its protein product is CASSWDSASNQPQHF.

The chain links TRBV28 to TRBJ2-7, with 12 positions matching TRBD1. The CDR3 consists of 14 residues. Germline V lookup: CDR1 MDHEN, CDR2 SYDVKM. Unmatched junction bases numbered 6, after V lost 6 bases and J lost 6 bases. This chain's CDR3 is CASRGQGASREQYF. The DNA of the CDR3 is TGTGCCAGCAGGGGACAGGGGGCGTCCCGCGAGCAGTACTTC.

The gene calls are TRBV5-1 and TRBJ2-6; D is unresolved. The CDR3 covers 16 residues. Between the trimmed V and J ends, which lost 0 bases and 2 bases, there was a span of 9 bases. Germline CDR1 is SGHRS and CDR2 is YFSETQ. DNA of the CDR3: TGCGCCAGCAGCTTGGGAATGGGTCCTGGGGCCAACGTCCTGACTTTC. It specifies CASSLGMGPGANVLTF. The whole variable domain, remainder taken from reference TRBV5-1 and TRBJ2-6, is KAGVTQTPRYLIKTRGQQVTLSCSPISGHRSVSWYQQTPGQGLQFLFEYFSETQRNKGNFPGRFSGRQFSNSRSEMNVSTLELGDSALYLCASSLGMGPGANVLTFGAGSRLTVL.

The chain has TRBV5-1 and TRBJ1-1; unclear D gene. CDR1 and CDR2 (germline): SGHRS, YFSETQ. This CDR3 has 15 residues. Deletions cut 3 bases from V and 0 bases from J, with 12 bases between. The CDR3 region is CASSSNKDLNTEAFF. For the CDR3, the DNA is TGCGCCAGCAGCTCCAATAAGGACTTGAACACTGAAGCTTTCTTT.

The chain joins TRBV13 to TRBJ2-2; the D is unclear. Trimming pared 5 bases from V and 2 bases from J, leaving 18 bases between. Germline lookup yields CDR1 PRHDT and CDR2 FYEKMQ (reference sequence). The CDR3 is 17 amino acids. The CDR3 region has the DNA TGTGCCAGCAGCCCCATTCGGATGACTTCTAACACCGGGGAGCTGTTTTTT. This encodes CASSPIRMTSNTGELFF.

The chain carries TRBV2 and TRBJ1-4; no clear D. Trimming left V 2 bases short and J 11 bases short, with 18 bases between. This CDR3 is built from 15 residues. CDR1 is SNHLY, CDR2 FYNNEI, per germline. CDR3 amino acids: CASSEPTRSDGKLFF. The CDR3 DNA is TGTGCCAGCAGTGAACCCACTCGATCTGACGGGAAACTGTTTTTT.

The chain carries TRBV5-4 and TRBJ1-1, with D perhaps TRBD1 (5 bases). The CDR3 runs 14 residues. V was cut by 0 bases and J by 6 bases, with 12 bases left in between. Germline CDR1 SGHNT, CDR2 YYREEE (reference sequence). CDR3 protein: CASSLAGRGAEAFF. CDR3 nucleotides: TGTGCCAGCAGCTTGGCCGGTAGGGGTGCTGAAGCTTTCTTT. Variable domain in full (rest from reference TRBV5-4 and TRBJ1-1): ETGVTQSPTHLIKTRGQQVTLRCSSQSGHNTVSWYQQALGQGPQFIFQYYREEENGRGNFPPRFSGLQFPNYSSELNVNALELDDSALYLCASSLAGRGAEAFFGQGTRLTVV.

In its sample, this clone was seen once. The chain links TRBV6-5 to TRBJ1-1; D is undetermined. CDR1 and CDR2 from the germline V gene are MNHEY and SVGAGI. With 6 bases removed from V and 2 bases from J, the gap between germline ends came to 13 bases. This CDR3 region has 14 residues. Here the CDR3 reads CASRRGSGNTEAFF. The DNA of the CDR3 is TGTGCCAGCAGAAGAGGGAGTGGAAACACTGAAGCTTTCTTT.

This chain joins TRBV4-3 and TRBJ2-4; D is perhaps TRBD1 (12 bases). V lost 4 bases and J lost 6, with 37 bases in between. In germline, CDR1 is LGHNA, CDR2 YSLEER. The CDR3 spans 22 residues. CDR3: CASSLGQGALLAGVRGANIQYF. The DNA of the CDR3 is TGCGCCAGCAGCCTGGGACAGGGGGCTTTACTAGCGGGAGTGAGGGGCGCAAACATTCAGTACTTC.

As to this clone: One junction end does not reproduce the germline sequence, and a read error may be involved. The sample has other DNA sequences that encode this CDR3 too. The V and J genes are TRBV6-1 and TRBJ2-7; possibly TRBD2 for D (6 bases). Germline V CDR1 and CDR2: MNHNS, SASEGT. The CDR3 covers 15 residues. CDR3 nucleotides: TGTGCCAGCAGTGAACCCCCCTCCGCGGGATACGAGCAATACTTC. This translates into CASSEPPSAGYEQYF.

The rearrangement joins TRBV11-3 to TRBJ2-3; D ambiguous. V shed 0 bases and J shed 5 bases, with 0 bases lying between them. This CDR3 region has 11 residues. Germline V gene lookup returns CDR1 SGHNT and CDR2 YENEEA. CDR3 amino acids: CASSLEDTQYF. CDR3 in DNA: TGTGCCAGCAGCTTAGAAGATACGCAGTATTTT.

The chain uses TRBV7-2 and TRBJ1-3; D remains unclear. The CDR3 totals 16 residues. Per the germline V gene, CDR1 is SGHTA and CDR2 is FQGNSA. Trimming shortened V by 1 base and J by 0 bases, and 10 bases separated the two germline ends. This CDR3 is CASSLGGVVSGNTIYF. The CDR3 bases are TGTGCCAGCAGCTTAGGTGGCGTCGTCTCTGGAAACACCATATATTTT.

This clone was counted a single time. The chain combines TRBV7-2 with TRBJ1-3; D not resolved. In germline, CDR1 is SGHTA, CDR2 FQGNSA. Deletions cut 3 bases from V and 7 bases from J, with 7 bases between. The CDR3 has 12 amino acids. Here the CDR3 DNA reads TGTGCCAGCAGCTTGGCGGCGAACACCATATATTTT. Residues: CASSLAANTIYF.